What follows are 25 T cell receptor beta chains derived from one specimen sequenced in a study of blood T cell repertoires in COVID-19. Assay: immunoSEQ multiplex PCR; the TCRdb copy retains only in-frame clones and omits some. The sample shows 160,000 or so clones, under 90% of them seen only once. Input material: peripheral blood. These TCRs come from a man aged 55 to 70 with acute or convalescent COVID-19.

The count of this clone is one. The V gene is TRBV6-6, the J gene TRBJ1-1; a possible D gene is TRBD1 (6 bases). The V end was cut by 11 bases, the J end by 4 bases, with 14 bases between. The germline gives CDR1 MNHNY, CDR2 SVGAGI (reference sequence). The CDR3 contains 12 residues. Here the CDR3 reads CAGRGGSTEAFF. The DNA of the CDR3 is TGTGCCGGAAGAGGGGGAAGCACTGAAGCTTTCTTT.

The chain employs TRBV5-5 and TRBJ1-6; a possible D gene is TRBD1 (6 bases). V was pared by 1 base and J by 7 bases, with 9 bases between. CDR3 length: 14 amino acids. Germline V CDR1 and CDR2: SGHKS, YYEKEE (reference sequence). CDR3 nucleotides: TGTGCCAGCAGCTTGTCAGGGGTAAATTCACCCCTCCACTTT. As protein: CASSLSGVNSPLHF.

V usage is TRBV7-8 and J usage is TRBJ2-3, with 9 bases matching TRBD2. The CDR3 has 16 residues. V shed 0 bases and J 1 base; nucleotides not matched to a gene: 2. Germline V gene data show CDR1 as SGHVS and CDR2 as FQNEAQ. CDR3 protein: CASSLAIAGGTDTQYF. For the CDR3, the DNA is TGTGCCAGCAGCTTAGCGATAGCGGGGGGCACAGATACGCAGTATTTT.

There are a few counts of this clone. V and J are TRBV6-6 and TRBJ1-4; 7 nucleotides match TRBD1. This CDR3 is built from 14 residues. CDR1 is MNHNY, CDR2 SVGAGI, per germline (reference sequence). Unmatched junction bases numbered 7, after V lost 7 bases and J lost 5 bases. The CDR3 bases are TGTGCCAGCACTCACGGGGGACAGAATGAAAAACTGTTTTTT. Protein sequence: CASTHGGQNEKLFF.

Regarding this clone: An end of the junction does not agree with germline; a read error may underlie this. The chain couples TRBV2 to TRBJ2-7; TRBD1 matches at 7 bases. CDR1 and CDR2 (germline): SNHLY, FYNNEI. The CDR3 is made up of 15 amino acids. The CDR3 sequence is CASRSDRATSHEQYF. The CDR3 bases are TGTGCCAGCAGGTCTGACAGGGCTACCTCCCACGAGCAGTACTTC.

The chain combines TRBV18 with TRBJ2-3; tentative D call: TRBD2 (7 bases). The CDR3 loop spans 14 amino acids. From germline, CDR1 is KGHSH and CDR2 LQKENI. V gave up 2 bases and J gave up 4 bases, with 10 bases separating them. The CDR3 nucleotides are TGTGCCAGCTCACCATCGGGGGGCGCAGATACGCAGTATTTT. This encodes CASSPSGGADTQYF.

This chain links TRBV5-1 with TRBJ1-2, with a possible D match to TRBD1 (5 bases). Germline CDR1 reads SGHRS; CDR2 reads YFSETQ. V lost 0 bases and J lost 3, with 9 bases in between. The CDR3 runs 14 residues. This CDR3 is CASSLAPGYYGYTF. The CDR3 coding sequence is TGCGCCAGCAGCTTGGCCCCAGGGTACTATGGCTACACCTTC.

The CDR3 reads CASSLQGAGYEQYF. CDR3 DNA sequence: TGTGCCAGCAGTCTGCAGGGGGCCGGGTACGAGCAGTACTTC. The chain employs TRBV6-5 and TRBJ2-7, with TRBD1 identical over 8 bases. In germline, CDR1 is MNHEY, CDR2 SVGAGI. There are 14 residues in the CDR3. Unmatched junction bases numbered 7, after V lost 5 bases and J lost 4 bases.

The chain carries TRBV7-2 and TRBJ1-2, with 9 bases matching TRBD1. The CDR3 spans 15 residues. Germline V CDR1 and CDR2: SGHTA, FQGNSA. Germline trimming cut 2 bases from V and 5 bases from J; bases unmatched to any gene: 6. For the CDR3, the DNA is TGTGCCAGCAGCTTATACAGGGGGCGAAATTATGGCTACACCTTC. It translates to CASSLYRGRNYGYTF.

The chain employs TRBV7-2 and TRBJ2-7; D is unresolved. Trimming pared 3 bases from V and 0 bases from J, leaving 3 bases between. The CDR3 is made up of 12 amino acids. Germline values: CDR1 SGHTA, CDR2 FQGNSA. CDR3 coding DNA: TGTGCCAGCAGCTTGCGCTCCTACGAGCAGTACTTC. Protein product: CASSLRSYEQYF.

The rearrangement links TRBV4-2 to TRBJ2-3; TRBD2 matches at 11 bases. The length of the CDR3 is 17 residues. Germline assignment: CDR1 LGHNA and CDR2 YNFKEQ. Germline trimming cut 1 base from V and 3 bases from J; bases unmatched to any gene: 6. CDR3: CASSQGLAGGLTDTQYF. CDR3 bases: TGTGCCAGCAGCCAAGGGCTAGCGGGAGGTTTAACAGATACGCAGTATTTT.

The V call is TRBV6-5, the J call TRBJ1-3, with a possible D match to TRBD1 (6 bases). There are 15 residues in the CDR3. Germline loops: CDR1 MNHEY, CDR2 SVGAGI. V gave up 6 bases and J gave up 7 bases, with 19 bases separating them. DNA for the CDR3: TGTGCCAGCAGCCGCCGGGACACCCTCACCAACACCATATATTTT. Its protein is CASSRRDTLTNTIYF.

This clone was detected only a few times. The chain couples TRBV14 to TRBJ1-1; the D gene is possibly TRBD1 (6 bases). The CDR3 contains 15 residues. Looked up from germline, CDR1 is SGHDN and CDR2 is FVKESK. V lost 5 bases to trimming and J lost 1 base, with 14 bases between them. The CDR3 nucleotides read TGTGCCAGCAGCATGGACAGCCTCTCGAACACTGAAGCTTTCTTT. Encoded protein: CASSMDSLSNTEAFF.

The chain carries TRBV5-1 and TRBJ1-4; 8 bases map to TRBD1. V gave up 7 bases and J gave up 7 bases; unmatched junction bases: 21. From germline, CDR1 is SGHRS and CDR2 YFSETQ. CDR3 length: 18 residues. The CDR3 DNA sequence: TGCGCCAGCGATACCACCGGGACAGGCTTTTTTAGAGTTGAAAAACTGTTTTTT. As protein: CASDTTGTGFFRVEKLFF.

This clone was seen a few times. The chain employs TRBV4-1 and TRBJ2-1, with TRBD2 matching over 10 bases. The germline gives CDR1 MGHRA, CDR2 YSYEKL. The CDR3 length is 19 residues. After removal of 3 bases from V and 0 bases from J, the junction contained 11 bases not matched to a gene. The CDR3 sequence is CASSQDSGGTQSSYNEQFF. CDR3 nucleotide sequence: TGCGCCAGCAGCCAGGATAGCGGGGGGACCCAAAGCTCCTACAATGAGCAGTTCTTC.

The gene calls are TRBV7-9 and TRBJ1-5; D is perhaps TRBD1 (6 bases). This CDR3 contains 15 residues. Germline CDR1 reads SEHNR; CDR2 reads FQNEAQ (reference sequence). V gave up 10 bases and J gave up 3 bases, with 19 bases separating them. CDR3 amino acids: CATNQGTGPNQPQHF. In DNA form, the CDR3 reads TGTGCCACCAATCAGGGAACAGGGCCCAATCAGCCCCAGCATTTT. The complete variable domain, with remaining parts taken from reference TRBV7-9 and TRBJ1-5, reads DTGVSQNPRHKITKRGQNVTFRCDPISEHNRLYWYRQTLGQGPEFLTYFQNEAQLEKSRLLSDRFSAERPKGSFSTLEIQRTEQGDSAMYLCATNQGTGPNQPQHFGDGTRLSIL.

The rearrangement joins TRBV12-2 to TRBJ2-7; the table's D call of TRBD1 was not tested on the DNA. TRBV12-2 is tagged as a pseudogene. The CDR3 has 14 residues. The CDR3 region has the DNA TGTGCAAGTCGCTTAGTAGGGACAGGCCAGGAGCAGTACTTC. Translated: CASRLVGTGQEQYF.

The CDR3 region has the DNA TGTGCCTGGAGTGTGGGACAGGGATTTGGAGGGTCTGAAAAACTGTTTTTT. As protein: CAWSVGQGFGGSEKLFF. The chain carries TRBV30 and TRBJ1-4; 9 bases match TRBD1. This CDR3 is 17 amino acids long. Trimming removed 0 bases from V and 7 bases from J; junction bases left unmatched: 12. CDR1 is GTSNPN, CDR2 SVGIG, per germline (reference sequence).

This clone was counted a few times. The chain has TRBV4-3 and TRBJ1-2; D possibly corresponds to TRBD1 (6 bases). From germline, CDR1 is LGHNA and CDR2 YSLEER. The CDR3 runs 13 residues. The V and J ends lost 6 bases and 4 bases respectively, with 12 bases between them. The chain's CDR3 is CASSLDSFYGYTF. CDR3 coding DNA: TGCGCCAGCAGTCTGGACAGCTTCTATGGCTACACCTTC.

This chain uses TRBV27 with TRBJ2-7, with 15 bases that match TRBD2. This CDR3 is built from 13 residues. Germline CDR1 MNHEY, CDR2 SMNVEV (reference sequence). Trimming took 6 bases from V and 7 from J; bases not matched to a gene: 1. CDR3 residues: CASSGLAGGEQYF. CDR3 bases: TGTGCCAGCAGCGGACTAGCGGGAGGGGAGCAGTACTTC.

V and J are TRBV5-1 and TRBJ2-1, with 9 bases matching TRBD1. V shed 1 base and J 5 bases; nucleotides not matched to a gene: 7. Germline assignment: CDR1 SGHRS and CDR2 YFSETQ. CDR3 length: 16 residues. CDR3 amino acids: CASSLTPGQGNNEQFF. CDR3 nucleotides: TGCGCCAGCAGCTTGACCCCGGGACAGGGTAACAATGAGCAGTTCTTC.

The V and J genes are TRBV4-3 and TRBJ2-2; D gene unclear. V was trimmed by 0 bases and J by 4 bases, leaving 21 bases between them. Germline lookup yields CDR1 LGHNA and CDR2 YSLEER. The CDR3 is 19 residues long. CDR3 nucleotide sequence: TGCGCCAGCAGCCAAGATCTGGGCCTTAGAAAAGCCGTCACCGGGGAGCTGTTTTTT. It yields the protein CASSQDLGLRKAVTGELFF.

This chain links TRBV18 with TRBJ1-4; weak D call: TRBD1 (5 bases). CDR1 is KGHSH, CDR2 LQKENI, per germline. This CDR3 is built from 14 residues. V was trimmed by 5 bases and J by 8 bases, leaving 15 bases between them. As DNA, the CDR3 is TGTGCCAGCTCAACCGGGCTACGGGGGGAAAAACTGTTTTTT. Translating it yields CASSTGLRGEKLFF.

This clone was seen just once. This CDR3 is CASSAGFTEAFF. CDR3 bases: TGTGCCAGCAGTGCGGGTTTTACTGAAGCTTTCTTT. The chain uses TRBV12-3 or TRBV12-4 and TRBJ1-1; D gene uncertain. Trimming pared 5 bases from V and 5 bases from J, leaving 9 bases between. The CDR3 runs 12 residues.

This chain links TRBV30 with TRBJ2-2, with D tentatively TRBD2 (5 bases). The V gene lost 7 bases and the J gene lost 5 bases, with 23 bases spanning the gap. The CDR3 contains 16 residues. Germline V CDR1 and CDR2: GTSNPN, SVGIG (reference sequence). Here the CDR3 reads CASTRGSALRTGELFF. DNA for the CDR3: TGTGCCTCCACGAGAGGTAGCGCTCTTCGTACCGGGGAGCTGTTTTTT.